This TCR beta chain stems from a study of blood T cell repertoires in COVID-19. In the study overall: The United States, Italy and Spain supplied acute and convalescent COVID-19 samples. Sample material is recorded as cDNA or gDNA derived from T cells, B-cell-depleted T cells, or PBMCs.

How the authors handled the data: Quantification of nucleated cells was approximated via reference gene primer amplification. The data were produced by immunoSEQ multiplex PCR, yet TCRdb's version contains in-frame clones alone and is incomplete. The V and J calls and clone size were taken over from that table, and D and trimming were inferred from the DNA. The table shows 250,000 to 300,000 clones, with 86% occurring only once. The CDR3 covers 14 residues. Germline-derived CDR1 and CDR2 are MGHRA and YSYEKL. The junction had 6 bases not matched to a gene; V was cut back by 4 bases and J by 4 bases. Seattle's cohort entered during active infection and was followed longitudinally.

What was sequenced was peripheral blood. The clonotype was recovered from a woman aged 25-40 years with COVID-19, enrolled during active disease. The chain has TRBV4-1 and TRBJ2-7, with 8 bases fitting TRBD1. CDR3 amino acids: CASSPDRGPYEQYF. In nucleotides, the CDR3 is TGCGCCAGCAGCCCCGACAGGGGCCCATACGAGCAGTACTTC.